This T cell receptor (beta chain) emerged from a study of T cell responses to AZD1222 COVID-19 vaccine. Notes on the study in general: Spike-specific TCR repertoires showed rising breadth and depth after two AZD1222 doses. The study sampled repertoires only after the peak T cell response.

This clone occurred once. The antigen remains unidentified. The repertoire was sequenced with immunoSEQ multiplex PCR; TCRdb's copy has only in-frame clones and lacks some. Of some 100,000 clones in the sample, 90% are singletons; the top ten hold about 1.5%. The sequenced sample was peripheral blood, obtained on day 0 of AZD1222 vaccination. The sequence was collected from an adult in good health.

As DNA, the CDR3 is TGTGCCAGCAGTAGCTTACAGTGGGTAGGTGGCTACACCTTC. This gives the protein CASSSLQWVGGYTF. The chain has TRBV6-5 and TRBJ1-2; D call uncertain. V lost 5 bases and J 7 bases, leaving 17 bases between the germline ends. CDR1 is MNHEY, CDR2 SVGAGI, per germline. The CDR3 totals 14 residues.